This TCR beta chain was captured by sequencing in a study of T cell repertoires in cytomegalovirus infection. The CDR3 spans 14 residues. Germline V gene data show CDR1 as MNHEY and CDR2 as SVGAGI. V shed 1 base and J shed 4 bases, with 10 bases lying between them. Study-wide results and caveats: Adding up the frequency of public TCR beta families identified people who carried CMV plus the relevant HLA. CMV-specific TCR beta clonotypes restricted by HLA-C dominated the ex vivo response.

TCRdb reprocessed the reads via MiXCR and lists one record per CDR3 protein. Of about 180,000 distinct CDR3 sequences listed, 13% to 15% are singletons. Remarks on this clonotype: Its antigen is as yet unknown.

This clonotype was obtained from a human donor in good health (CMV status not recorded). Some clones in this sample may be carry-over from other donors' samples. Material: PBMCs. The V and J genes are TRBV6-5 and TRBJ1-2; D is possibly TRBD1 (5 bases). The CDR3 loop is CASSYLEGVYGYTF. CDR3 DNA: TGTGCCAGCAGTTACTTAGAAGGGGTCTATGGCTACACCTTC.